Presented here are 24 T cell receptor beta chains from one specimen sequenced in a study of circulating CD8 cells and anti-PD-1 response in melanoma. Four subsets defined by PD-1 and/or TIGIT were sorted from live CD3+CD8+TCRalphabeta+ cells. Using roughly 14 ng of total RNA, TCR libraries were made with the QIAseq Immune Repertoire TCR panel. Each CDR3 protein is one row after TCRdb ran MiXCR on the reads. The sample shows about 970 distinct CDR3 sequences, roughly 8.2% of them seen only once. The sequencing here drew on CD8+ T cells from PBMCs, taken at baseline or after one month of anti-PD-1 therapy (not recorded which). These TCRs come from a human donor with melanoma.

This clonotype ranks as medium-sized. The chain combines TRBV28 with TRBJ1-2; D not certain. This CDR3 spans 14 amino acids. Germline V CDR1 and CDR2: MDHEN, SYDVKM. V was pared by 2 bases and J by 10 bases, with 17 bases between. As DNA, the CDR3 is TGTGCCAGCAGTTTAGTAAGGGAAGTTTTCGACTACACCTTC. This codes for CASSLVREVFDYTF.

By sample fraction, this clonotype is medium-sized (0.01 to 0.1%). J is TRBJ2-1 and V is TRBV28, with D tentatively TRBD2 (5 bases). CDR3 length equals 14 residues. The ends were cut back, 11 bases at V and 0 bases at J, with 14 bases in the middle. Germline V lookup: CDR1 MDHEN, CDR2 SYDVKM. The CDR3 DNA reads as TGTGCCCACCAACCGGGGAGCTCCTACAATGAGCAGTTCTTC. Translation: CAHQPGSSYNEQFF.

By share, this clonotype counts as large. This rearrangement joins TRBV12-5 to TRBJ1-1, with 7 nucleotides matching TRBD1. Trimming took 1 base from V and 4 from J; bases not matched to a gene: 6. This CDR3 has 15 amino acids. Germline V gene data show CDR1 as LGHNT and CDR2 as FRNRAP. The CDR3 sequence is CASGLDRDSPTEAFF. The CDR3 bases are TGTGCTAGTGGTTTGGACCGGGACAGCCCCACTGAAGCTTTCTTT. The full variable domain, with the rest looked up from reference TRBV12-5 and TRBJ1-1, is DARVTQTPRHKVTEMGQEVTMRCQPILGHNTVFWYRQTMMQGLELLAYFRNRAPLDDSGMPKDRFSAEMPDATLATLKIQPSEPRDSAVYFCASGLDRDSPTEAFFGQGTRLTVV.

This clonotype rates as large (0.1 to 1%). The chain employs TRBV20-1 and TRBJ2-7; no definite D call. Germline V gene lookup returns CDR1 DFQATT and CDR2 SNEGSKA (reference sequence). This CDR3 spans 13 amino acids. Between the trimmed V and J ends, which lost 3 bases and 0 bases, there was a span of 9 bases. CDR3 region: CSARIESSYEQYF. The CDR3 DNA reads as TGCAGTGCTAGGATCGAGAGCTCCTACGAGCAGTACTTC.

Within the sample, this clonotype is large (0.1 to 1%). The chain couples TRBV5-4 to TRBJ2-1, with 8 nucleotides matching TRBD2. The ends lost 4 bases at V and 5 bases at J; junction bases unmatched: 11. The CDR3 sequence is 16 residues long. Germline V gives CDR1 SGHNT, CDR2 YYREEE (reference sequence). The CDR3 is CASSPLGLAGNNEQFF. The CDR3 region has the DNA TGTGCCAGCAGCCCCCTCGGGCTAGCGGGTAACAATGAGCAGTTCTTC.

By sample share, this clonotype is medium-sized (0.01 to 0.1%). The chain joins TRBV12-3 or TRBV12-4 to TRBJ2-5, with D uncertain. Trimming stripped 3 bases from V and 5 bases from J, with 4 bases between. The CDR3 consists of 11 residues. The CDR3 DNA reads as TGTGCCAGCAGTTTGCGGGAGACCCAGTACTTC. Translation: CASSLRETQYF.

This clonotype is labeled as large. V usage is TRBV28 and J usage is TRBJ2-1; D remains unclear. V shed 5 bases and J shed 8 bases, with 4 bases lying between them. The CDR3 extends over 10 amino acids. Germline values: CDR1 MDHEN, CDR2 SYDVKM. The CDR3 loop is CASSLDEQFF. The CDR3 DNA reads TGTGCCAGCAGTCTGGATGAGCAGTTCTTC. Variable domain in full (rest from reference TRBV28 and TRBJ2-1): DVKVTQSSRYLVKRTGEKVFLECVQDMDHENMFWYRQDPGLGLRLIYFSYDVKMKEKGDIPEGYSVSREKKERFSLILESASTNQTSMYLCASSLDEQFFGPGTRLTVL.

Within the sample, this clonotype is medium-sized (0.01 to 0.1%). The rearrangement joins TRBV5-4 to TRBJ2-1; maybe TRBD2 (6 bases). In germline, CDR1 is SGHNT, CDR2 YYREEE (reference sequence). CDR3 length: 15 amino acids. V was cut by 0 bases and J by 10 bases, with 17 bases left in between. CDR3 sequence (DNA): TGTGCCAGCAGCTTGGGGGACCGGGAGCAAGTGGAGCAGTTCTTC. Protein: CASSLGDREQVEQFF.

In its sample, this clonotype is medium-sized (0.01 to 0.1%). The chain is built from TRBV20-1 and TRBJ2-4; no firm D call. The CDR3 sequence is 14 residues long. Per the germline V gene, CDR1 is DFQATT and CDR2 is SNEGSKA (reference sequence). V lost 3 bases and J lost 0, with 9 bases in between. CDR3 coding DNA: TGCAGTGCTAGGTCTTTTTTAGCCAAAAACATTCAGTACTTC. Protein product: CSARSFLAKNIQYF.

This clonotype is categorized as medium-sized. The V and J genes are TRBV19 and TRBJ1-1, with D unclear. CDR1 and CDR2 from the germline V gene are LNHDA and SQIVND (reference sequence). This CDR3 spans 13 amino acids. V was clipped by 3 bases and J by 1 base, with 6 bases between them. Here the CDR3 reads CASSIYGNTEAFF. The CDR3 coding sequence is TGTGCCAGTAGTATCTACGGGAACACTGAAGCTTTCTTT.

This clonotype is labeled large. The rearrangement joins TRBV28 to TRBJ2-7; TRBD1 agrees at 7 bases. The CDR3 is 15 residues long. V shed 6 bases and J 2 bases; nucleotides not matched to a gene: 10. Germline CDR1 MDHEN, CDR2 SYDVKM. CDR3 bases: TGTGCCAGCAGCGTAGGGGGCACAGTTACCTACGAGCAGTACTTC. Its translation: CASSVGGTVTYEQYF. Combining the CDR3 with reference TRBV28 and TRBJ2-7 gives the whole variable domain DVKVTQSSRYLVKRTGEKVFLECVQDMDHENMFWYRQDPGLGLRLIYFSYDVKMKEKGDIPEGYSVSREKKERFSLILESASTNQTSMYLCASSVGGTVTYEQYFGPGTRLTVT.

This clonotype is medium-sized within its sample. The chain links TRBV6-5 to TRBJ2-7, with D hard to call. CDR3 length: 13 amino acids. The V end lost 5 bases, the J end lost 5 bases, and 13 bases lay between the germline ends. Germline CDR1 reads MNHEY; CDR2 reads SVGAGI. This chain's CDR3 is CASSNLGSNEQYF. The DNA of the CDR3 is TGTGCCAGCAGTAATCTGGGGTCCAACGAGCAGTACTTC.

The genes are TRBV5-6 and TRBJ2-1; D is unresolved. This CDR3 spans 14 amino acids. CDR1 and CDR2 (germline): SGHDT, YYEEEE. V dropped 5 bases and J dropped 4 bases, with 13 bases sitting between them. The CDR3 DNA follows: TGTGCCAGCAGGGTCGAGATGGGGTACAATGAGCAGTTCTTC. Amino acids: CASRVEMGYNEQFF.

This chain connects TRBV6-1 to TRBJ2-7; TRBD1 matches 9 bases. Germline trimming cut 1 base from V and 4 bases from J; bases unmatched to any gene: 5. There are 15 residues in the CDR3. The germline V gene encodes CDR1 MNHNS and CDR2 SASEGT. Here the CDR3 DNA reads TGTGCCAGCAGTGAAGAATGGGACAGGGTGTACGAGCAGTACTTC. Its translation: CASSEEWDRVYEQYF.

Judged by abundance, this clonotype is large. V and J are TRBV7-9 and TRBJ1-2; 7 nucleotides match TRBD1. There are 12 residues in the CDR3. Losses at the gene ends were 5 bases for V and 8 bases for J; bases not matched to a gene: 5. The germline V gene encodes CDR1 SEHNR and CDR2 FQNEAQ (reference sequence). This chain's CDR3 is CASSETGQGYTF. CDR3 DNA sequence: TGTGCCAGCAGCGAAACGGGACAGGGCTACACCTTC.

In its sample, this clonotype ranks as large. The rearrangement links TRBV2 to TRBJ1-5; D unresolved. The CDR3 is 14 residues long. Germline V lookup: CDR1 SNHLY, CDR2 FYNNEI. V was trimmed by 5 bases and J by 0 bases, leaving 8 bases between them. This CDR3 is CASSSTDSNQPQHF. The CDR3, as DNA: TGTGCCAGCAGTTCAACAGATAGCAATCAGCCCCAGCATTTT.

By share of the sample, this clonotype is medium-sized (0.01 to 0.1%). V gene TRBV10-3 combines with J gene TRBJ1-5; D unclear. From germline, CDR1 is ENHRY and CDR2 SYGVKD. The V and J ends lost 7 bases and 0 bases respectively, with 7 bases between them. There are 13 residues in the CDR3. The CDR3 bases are TGTGCCATCAAAAGGGATAGCAATCAGCCCCAGCATTTT. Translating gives CAIKRDSNQPQHF.

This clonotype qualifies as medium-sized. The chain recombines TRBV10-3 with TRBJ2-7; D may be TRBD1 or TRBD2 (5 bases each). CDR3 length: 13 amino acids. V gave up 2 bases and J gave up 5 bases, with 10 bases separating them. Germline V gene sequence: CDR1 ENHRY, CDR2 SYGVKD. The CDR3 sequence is CAISEPEGHEQYF. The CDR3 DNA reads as TGTGCCATCAGTGAGCCCGAGGGACACGAGCAGTACTTC.

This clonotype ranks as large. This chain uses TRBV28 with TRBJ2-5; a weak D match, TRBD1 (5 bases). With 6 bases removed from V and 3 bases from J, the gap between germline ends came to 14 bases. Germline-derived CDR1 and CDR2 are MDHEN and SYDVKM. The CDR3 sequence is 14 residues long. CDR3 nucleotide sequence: TGTGCCAGCAGGCTTACAGGAATCAAAGAGACCCAGTACTTC. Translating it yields CASRLTGIKETQYF. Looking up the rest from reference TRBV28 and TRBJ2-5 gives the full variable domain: DVKVTQSSRYLVKRTGEKVFLECVQDMDHENMFWYRQDPGLGLRLIYFSYDVKMKEKGDIPEGYSVSREKKERFSLILESASTNQTSMYLCASRLTGIKETQYFGPGTRLLVL.

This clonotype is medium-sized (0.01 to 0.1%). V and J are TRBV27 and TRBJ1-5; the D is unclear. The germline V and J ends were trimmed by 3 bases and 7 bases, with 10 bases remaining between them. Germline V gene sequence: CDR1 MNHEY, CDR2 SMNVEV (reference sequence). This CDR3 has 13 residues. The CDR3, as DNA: TGTGCCAGCAGTTTCGGGGTGTACCAGCCCCAGCATTTT. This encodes CASSFGVYQPQHF.

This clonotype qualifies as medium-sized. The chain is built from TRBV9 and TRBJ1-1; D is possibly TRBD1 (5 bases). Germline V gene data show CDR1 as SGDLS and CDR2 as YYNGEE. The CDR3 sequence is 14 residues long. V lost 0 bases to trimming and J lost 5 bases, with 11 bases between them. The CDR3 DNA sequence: TGTGCCAGCAGCGTAGGGCCAGGGAGGACTGAAGCTTTCTTT. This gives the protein CASSVGPGRTEAFF.

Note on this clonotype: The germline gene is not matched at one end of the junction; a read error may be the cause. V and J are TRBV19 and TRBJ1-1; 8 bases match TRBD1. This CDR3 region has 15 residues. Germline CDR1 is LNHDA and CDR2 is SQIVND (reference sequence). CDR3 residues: CASSINRGIRTKAFF. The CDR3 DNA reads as TGTGCCAGTAGTATCAACAGGGGGATACGCACTAAAGCTTTCTTT.

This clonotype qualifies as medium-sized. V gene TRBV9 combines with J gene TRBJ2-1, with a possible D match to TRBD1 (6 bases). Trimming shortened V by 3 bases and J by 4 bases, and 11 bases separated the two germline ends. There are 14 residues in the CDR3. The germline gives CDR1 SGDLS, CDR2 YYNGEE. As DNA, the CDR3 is TGTGCCAGCAGCGCCGGACAGCCTTACAATGAGCAGTTCTTC. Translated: CASSAGQPYNEQFF.

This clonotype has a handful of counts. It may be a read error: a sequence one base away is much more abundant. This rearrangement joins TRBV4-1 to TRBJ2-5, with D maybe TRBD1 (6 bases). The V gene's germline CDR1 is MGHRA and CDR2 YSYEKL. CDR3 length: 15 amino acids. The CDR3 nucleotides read TGCGCCAGCAGCCCGCCAGGGGCCCACCAAGAGACCCAGTGCTTC. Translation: CASSPPGAHQETQCF.